The 13 T cell receptor beta chains reported below all come from one sample, sequenced in a study of T cell therapy after organ transplantation. Assay: immunoSEQ multiplex PCR; the TCRdb copy retains only in-frame clones and omits some. Of tens of thousands of clones detected, roughly 89% appear once; the ten largest clones hold 36%. Time point reported: 20-29 weeks after completion of therapy. These receptors have no known antigen. Sequencing used CD8+ T cells from blood, obtained after autologous CMV-specific T cell therapy. All receptors derive from a human patient who had received a solid organ transplant and had CMV disease. Some T cells may trace back to the graft donor.

V is TRBV4-3 and J is TRBJ2-7; TRBD2 matches at 9 bases. CDR3 length: 17 amino acids. Germline-derived CDR1 and CDR2 are LGHNA and YSLEER. Trimming removed 3 bases from V and 3 bases from J; junction bases left unmatched: 12. CDR3 amino acids: CASSQTVRLAGHYEQYF. CDR3 sequence (DNA): TGCGCCAGCAGCCAGACGGTTCGGCTAGCGGGACACTACGAGCAGTACTTC.

The chain carries TRBV16 and TRBJ1-1; no reliable D call. This CDR3 has 13 amino acids. CDR1 is KGHSY and CDR2 is FQNENV in the germline V gene. Trimming took 2 bases from V and 0 from J, leaving 4 bases between them. Here the CDR3 reads CASSQLMNTEAFF. CDR3 DNA sequence: TGTGCCAGCAGCCAACTGATGAACACTGAAGCTTTCTTT.

This clone appeared once. The chain joins TRBV7-9 to TRBJ2-4, with no clear D. The CDR3 covers 15 residues. V dropped 4 bases and J dropped 0 bases, with 10 bases sitting between them. CDR1 is SEHNR, CDR2 FQNEAQ, per germline (reference sequence). In DNA form, the CDR3 reads TGTGCCAGCAGCTCCCTGGAAAAAGCCAAAAACATTCAGTACTTC. Its translation is CASSSLEKAKNIQYF.

This chain links TRBV7-9 with TRBJ2-3; the match to TRBD2 covers 7 bases. Germline V gene sequence: CDR1 SEHNR, CDR2 FQNEAQ (reference sequence). There are 15 residues in the CDR3. Trimming cost V 5 bases and J 2 bases; bases outside gene matches: 7. The CDR3 DNA is TGTGCCAGCAGCATACGGGACTATTTCACAGATACGCAGTATTTT. It is translated as CASSIRDYFTDTQYF.

V is TRBV4-1 and J is TRBJ1-2, with D possibly being TRBD1 (5 bases). The V end was cut by 0 bases, the J end by 2 bases, with 7 bases between. The CDR3 has 14 residues. Germline CDR1 MGHRA, CDR2 YSYEKL. CDR3 loop: CASSQDRANYGYTF. The DNA for the CDR3 is TGCGCCAGCAGCCAAGACAGGGCGAACTATGGCTACACCTTC.

This chain links TRBV9 with TRBJ2-5; D may be TRBD1 (5 bases). Between the trimmed V and J ends, which lost 0 bases and 3 bases, there was a span of 9 bases. From germline, CDR1 is SGDLS and CDR2 YYNGEE. The CDR3 is 14 amino acids. CDR3 DNA sequence: TGTGCCAGCAGCGTAGAGGGGCTTGAAGAGACCCAGTACTTC. It translates to CASSVEGLEETQYF.

This clone was detected a few times. V is TRBV21-1 and J is TRBJ2-7; the table's D call of TRBD1 was not tested on the DNA. TRBV21-1 is a pseudogene segment. This CDR3 contains 15 residues. CDR3 sequence reads: CASSKRDRREHEQYF. The CDR3 DNA is TGTGCCAGCAGCAAGAGGGACAGACGGGAGCACGAGCAGTACTTC.

The V gene is TRBV15, the J gene TRBJ2-1, with D tentatively TRBD2 (5 bases). CDR3 length equals 16 residues. Trimming shortened V by 5 bases and J by 0 bases, and 14 bases separated the two germline ends. The germline V gene encodes CDR1 LNHNV and CDR2 YYDKDF (reference sequence). In nucleotides, the CDR3 is TGTGCCACCAGCCCAGATGCGGGTGGCTCCTACAATGAGCAGTTCTTC. It encodes CATSPDAGGSYNEQFF. Using reference TRBV15 and TRBJ2-1 for the parts outside the CDR3, the full variable domain is DAMVIQNPRYQVTQFGKPVTLSCSQTLNHNVMYWYQQKSSQAPKLLFHYYDKDFNNEADTPDNFQSRRPNTSFCFLDIRSPGLGDTAMYLCATSPDAGGSYNEQFFGPGTRLTVL.

CDR3 sequence reads: CASSAGTGGGLNTGELFF. The CDR3 DNA is TGTGCCAGCAGCGCCGGTACAGGGGGCGGTTTGAACACCGGGGAGCTGTTTTTT. V is TRBV9 and J is TRBJ2-2; 9 bases map to TRBD1. The ends lost 3 bases at V and 1 base at J; junction bases unmatched: 10. The germline CDR1 and CDR2 sequences are SGDLS and YYNGEE. The CDR3 consists of 18 residues.

The chain carries TRBV11-1 and TRBJ2-7; D perhaps matches TRBD2 (6 bases). This CDR3 contains 15 residues. Germline-derived CDR1 and CDR2 are SGHAT and FQDESV (reference sequence). Trimming took 3 bases from V and 6 from J, leaving 18 bases between them. This CDR3 reads CASSFGTSEVAEQYF. CDR3 in DNA: TGTGCCAGCAGCTTTGGGACTTCCGAGGTCGCCGAGCAGTACTTC. Together with reference TRBV11-1 and TRBJ2-7, the CDR3 gives the full variable domain: EAEVAQSPRYKITEKSQAVAFWCDPISGHATLYWYRQILGQGPELLVQFQDESVVDDSQLPKDRFSAERLKGVDSTLKIQPAELGDSAMYLCASSFGTSEVAEQYFGPGTRLTVT.

The rearrangement links TRBV19 to TRBJ2-1; maybe TRBD2 (6 bases). This CDR3 contains 13 residues. The V and J ends lost 5 bases and 2 bases respectively, with 7 bases between them. The germline V gene encodes CDR1 LNHDA and CDR2 SQIVND (reference sequence). CDR3 loop: CASSWEAYNEQFF. Here the CDR3 DNA reads TGTGCCAGTAGTTGGGAGGCCTACAATGAGCAGTTCTTC. The whole variable domain, remainder taken from reference TRBV19 and TRBJ2-1, is DGGITQSPKYLFRKEGQNVTLSCEQNLNHDAMYWYRQDPGQGLRLIYYSQIVNDFQKGDIAEGYSVSREKKESFPLTVTSAQKNPTAFYLCASSWEAYNEQFFGPGTRLTVL.

The CDR3 loop is CASSPRDSTEAFF. The CDR3 DNA is TGTGCCAGCTCACCACGGGACAGTACTGAAGCTTTCTTT. This chain uses TRBV18 with TRBJ1-1; TRBD1 aligns across 7 bases. The CDR3 has 13 residues. The germline gives CDR1 KGHSH, CDR2 LQKENI. The junction had 1 base not matched to a gene; V was cut back by 1 base and J by 5 bases.

CDR3 sequence reads: CASADSSTYNEQFF. The CDR3 region has the DNA TGTGCCAGCGCAGACAGCAGCACCTACAATGAGCAGTTCTTC. The rearrangement joins TRBV27 to TRBJ2-1; maybe TRBD1 (5 bases). In germline, CDR1 is MNHEY, CDR2 SMNVEV (reference sequence). CDR3 size: 14 residues. V was cut by 8 bases and J by 2 bases, with 13 bases left in between.